The 22 T cell receptor beta chains listed next were all sequenced from one sample in a study of cytomegalovirus exposure and HLA in healthy donors. With 60 Vbeta and 13 Jbeta primers, the PCR was carried out. The data were produced by immunoSEQ multiplex PCR, yet TCRdb's version contains in-frame clones alone and is incomplete. The table lists roughly 140,000 clones, 75% to 80% of them singletons. The sample taken for sequencing was PBMCs. These receptors were collected from a woman aged 50 to 60 in good health and CMV-seronegative.

The chain links TRBV5-6 to TRBJ2-3; TRBD2 agrees at 10 bases. V shed 4 bases and J 2 bases; nucleotides not matched to a gene: 10. Looked up from germline, CDR1 is SGHDT and CDR2 is YYEEEE. This CDR3 has 17 amino acids. CDR3 coding DNA: TGTGCCAGCAGCATAGAGCGGACTAGCGGCCCCACAGATACGCAGTATTTT. Encoded protein: CASSIERTSGPTDTQYF.

J is TRBJ1-2 and V is TRBV28; D is unresolved. The CDR3 length is 14 residues. V lost 6 bases to trimming and J lost 10 bases, with 21 bases between them. The V gene's germline CDR1 is MDHEN and CDR2 SYDVKM. The CDR3 loop reads CASRDSQDSWAYTF. CDR3 in DNA: TGTGCCAGCAGGGACTCTCAGGACTCCTGGGCCTACACCTTC.

The CDR3 region is CASTPQSDQPQHF. In DNA, the CDR3 is TGTGCCAGTACCCCCCAGTCAGATCAGCCCCAGCATTTT. J is TRBJ1-5 and V is TRBV19, with D hard to call. Trimming removed 7 bases from V and 5 bases from J, with 12 bases in between. Germline V lookup: CDR1 LNHDA, CDR2 SQIVND (reference sequence). CDR3 size: 13 residues.

This clone was counted once. The chain couples TRBV5-1 to TRBJ2-2, with 7 bases that match TRBD2. V gave up 6 bases and J gave up 1 base; unmatched junction bases: 3. Germline V gives CDR1 SGHRS, CDR2 YFSETQ. This CDR3 comprises 14 residues. CDR3 sequence reads: CASNGGRNTGELFF. Here the CDR3 DNA reads TGCGCCAGCAACGGGGGGAGGAACACCGGGGAGCTGTTTTTT.

V is TRBV19 and J is TRBJ2-6; D is undetermined. This CDR3 comprises 16 residues. The germline V and J ends were trimmed by 5 bases and 2 bases, with 13 bases remaining between them. The germline gives CDR1 LNHDA, CDR2 SQIVND (reference sequence). CDR3 amino acids: CASSLPAGAGANVLTF. CDR3 bases: TGTGCCAGTAGTCTCCCCGCCGGTGCTGGGGCCAACGTCCTGACTTTC. Full variable domain (missing parts from reference TRBV19 and TRBJ2-6): DGGITQSPKYLFRKEGQNVTLSCEQNLNHDAMYWYRQDPGQGLRLIYYSQIVNDFQKGDIAEGYSVSREKKESFPLTVTSAQKNPTAFYLCASSLPAGAGANVLTFGAGSRLTVL.

On this clone: At one of its ends the junction is not consistent with the germline gene, which may arise from a read error. The chain has TRBV7-9 and TRBJ2-7; 9 positions match TRBD1. Germline values: CDR1 SEHNR, CDR2 FQNEAQ (reference sequence). The CDR3 sequence is 12 residues long. CDR3 region: CSSSSGTGEQYF. For the CDR3, the DNA is TGTTCCAGCAGCTCCGGGACAGGGGAGCAGTACTTC.

DNA of the CDR3: TGCGCCAGCAGCCAAGAATGGGTGTCAGGGGCCTCCTACGAGCAGTACTTC. Encoded protein: CASSQEWVSGASYEQYF. The rearrangement joins TRBV4-1 to TRBJ2-7; maybe TRBD1 (6 bases). The CDR3 contains 17 residues. The ends were cut back, 0 bases at V and 0 bases at J, with 15 bases in the middle. Per the germline V gene, CDR1 is MGHRA and CDR2 is YSYEKL.

In DNA form, the CDR3 reads TGCGCCAGCAGCCTTTCAGGGGTGGGGCAAGAGACCCAGTACTTC. It specifies CASSLSGVGQETQYF. The gene calls are TRBV4-3 and TRBJ2-5; D perhaps matches TRBD1 (6 bases). CDR1 is LGHNA, CDR2 YSLEER, per germline. This CDR3 region has 15 residues. Trimming shortened V by 4 bases and J by 2 bases, and 14 bases separated the two germline ends.

The CDR3 sequence: CASSDGLQGDYGYTF. The CDR3 DNA reads TGTGCCAGCAGTGATGGCCTGCAAGGGGACTATGGCTACACCTTC. V is TRBV2 and J is TRBJ1-2; tentative D call: TRBD1 (5 bases). The CDR3 length is 15 residues. Trimming pared 3 bases from V and 3 bases from J, leaving 14 bases between. Germline CDR1 SNHLY, CDR2 FYNNEI.

The J gene is TRBJ1-1, the V gene TRBV27; maybe TRBD1 (6 bases). With 2 bases removed from V and 0 bases from J, the gap between germline ends came to 10 bases. Germline V gene sequence: CDR1 MNHEY, CDR2 SMNVEV (reference sequence). The CDR3 extends over 15 amino acids. The DNA of the CDR3 is TGTGCCAGCAGTTTAATCGCAGGGGTGAACACTGAAGCTTTCTTT. Translated: CASSLIAGVNTEAFF.

There are a few counts of this clone. V gene TRBV5-1 combines with J gene TRBJ2-5, with D possibly matching TRBD1 (6 bases). V dropped 0 bases and J dropped 1 base, with 10 bases sitting between them. CDR1 is SGHRS and CDR2 is YFSETQ in the germline V gene. This CDR3 contains 15 residues. CDR3 sequence reads: CASSLAGQFQETQYF. The CDR3 DNA reads TGCGCCAGCAGCTTGGCGGGACAATTCCAAGAGACCCAGTACTTC.

The chain employs TRBV7-8 and TRBJ2-5, with 11 bases fitting TRBD1. The CDR3 covers 16 residues. Germline-derived CDR1 and CDR2 are SGHVS and FQNEAQ. V was clipped by 7 bases and J by 4 bases; unmatched bases: 11. The DNA of the CDR3 is TGTGCCAGCATCAAGGGCGGGACAGGGGGACCAGAGACCCAGTACTTC. It specifies CASIKGGTGGPETQYF.

This clone has more than one count but fewer than ten. This rearrangement joins TRBV5-8 to TRBJ2-3, with TRBD2 matching over 10 bases. J was trimmed by 5 bases and V by 0 bases; bases with no gene match: 3. The CDR3 is 15 residues long. The germline gives CDR1 SGHTS, CDR2 YDEGEE. The CDR3 bases are TGTGCCAGCAGCTTGGCGGCTAGCGGGGGAGATACGCAGTATTTT. Protein: CASSLAASGGDTQYF.

J is TRBJ1-4 and V is TRBV9; 8 bases are shared with TRBD1. CDR1 is SGDLS and CDR2 is YYNGEE in the germline V gene. The CDR3 sequence is 14 residues long. V was pared by 2 bases and J by 8 bases, with 5 bases of the junction left unmatched. CDR3 sequence: CASSVNGQGEKLFF. The CDR3 DNA follows: TGTGCCAGCAGCGTTAACGGACAGGGAGAAAAACTGTTTTTT. Combining the CDR3 with reference TRBV9 and TRBJ1-4 gives the whole variable domain DSGVTQTPKHLITATGQRVTLRCSPRSGDLSVYWYQQSLDQGLQFLIQYYNGEERAKGNILERFSAQQFPDLHSELNLSSLELGDSALYFCASSVNGQGEKLFFGSGTQLSVL.

The rearrangement joins TRBV7-9 to TRBJ2-1, with 7 positions matching TRBD2. This CDR3 contains 16 residues. V shed 6 bases and J 5 bases; nucleotides not matched to a gene: 13. Germline V lookup: CDR1 SEHNR, CDR2 FQNEAQ (reference sequence). CDR3 protein: CASRPLGGGTHNEQFF. The CDR3 DNA follows: TGTGCCAGCAGGCCTTTAGGCGGGGGAACCCACAATGAGCAGTTCTTC.

This chain connects TRBV5-4 to TRBJ1-6; 10 bases match TRBD1. CDR3 size: 16 residues. Germline CDR1 and CDR2: SGHNT and YYREEE (reference sequence). V lost 4 bases and J lost 3; bases outside the gene matches: 4. The CDR3 is CASSPGQGVYNSPLHF. In nucleotides, the CDR3 is TGTGCCAGCAGCCCCGGACAGGGGGTCTATAATTCACCCCTCCACTTT.

The V call is TRBV25-1, the J call TRBJ2-2; 8 bases fit TRBD2. Germline V gene data show CDR1 as MGHDK and CDR2 as SYGVNS. The CDR3 totals 16 residues. Germline trimming cut 5 bases from V and 3 bases from J; bases unmatched to any gene: 8. The CDR3 DNA follows: TGTGCCAGCAGTAAACGCGGGGGGTGGGACACCGGGGAGCTGTTTTTT. Translated, it gives CASSKRGGWDTGELFF.

The chain carries TRBV9 and TRBJ2-3, with D unresolved. The CDR3 consists of 14 residues. Germline CDR1 is SGDLS and CDR2 is YYNGEE. Trimming stripped 0 bases from V and 4 bases from J, with 9 bases between. The CDR3 nucleotides are TGTGCCAGCAGCGTAGACCCTACCCCAGATACGCAGTATTTT. Residues: CASSVDPTPDTQYF.

The chain recombines TRBV5-1 with TRBJ2-1; 7 bases fit TRBD1. From germline, CDR1 is SGHRS and CDR2 YFSETQ. The CDR3 is 13 amino acids. V lost 7 bases, J lost 3 bases, and 4 bases stayed unmatched. CDR3 DNA sequence: TGCGCCAGCGCACAGGGGCGCTACAATGAGCAGTTCTTC. The encoded protein is CASAQGRYNEQFF.

The rearrangement joins TRBV19 to TRBJ1-1; D ambiguous. Trimming cost V 4 bases and J 5 bases, with 17 bases left between them. The CDR3 totals 15 residues. Germline V gives CDR1 LNHDA, CDR2 SQIVND (reference sequence). The CDR3 DNA follows: TGTGCCAGTAGTACCCGGACTGCCCCGAGGACTGAAGCTTTCTTT. Residues: CASSTRTAPRTEAFF.

The V and J genes are TRBV7-9 and TRBJ2-1, with D tentatively TRBD1 (6 bases). This CDR3 spans 12 amino acids. CDR1 is SEHNR, CDR2 FQNEAQ, per germline (reference sequence). V was cut by 5 bases and J by 14 bases, with 16 bases left in between. This CDR3 reads CASSRIQGLEFF. DNA of the CDR3: TGTGCCAGCAGCAGGATACAGGGTCTGGAGTTCTTC.

The chain links TRBV29-1 to TRBJ1-5, with D possibly matching TRBD1 (6 bases). The germline V gene has CDR1 SQVTM and CDR2 ANQGSEA. This CDR3 has 13 amino acids. Trimming removed 5 bases at V and 4 bases at J, with 12 bases between. The CDR3, as DNA: TGCAGCGTTTCACAGGACAGAAATCAGCCCCAGCATTTT. It specifies CSVSQDRNQPQHF.